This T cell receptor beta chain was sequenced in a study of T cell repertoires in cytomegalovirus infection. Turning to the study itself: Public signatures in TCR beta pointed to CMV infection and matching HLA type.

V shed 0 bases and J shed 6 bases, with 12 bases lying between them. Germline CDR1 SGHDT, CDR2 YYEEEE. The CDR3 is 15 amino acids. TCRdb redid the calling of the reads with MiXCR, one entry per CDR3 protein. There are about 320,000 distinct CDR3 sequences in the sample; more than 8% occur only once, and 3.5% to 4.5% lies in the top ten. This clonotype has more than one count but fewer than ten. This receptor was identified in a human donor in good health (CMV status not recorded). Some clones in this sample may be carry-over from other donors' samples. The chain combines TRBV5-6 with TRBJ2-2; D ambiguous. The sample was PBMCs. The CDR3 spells CASSLDIWGSGELFF. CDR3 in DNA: TGTGCCAGCAGCTTGGATATTTGGGGTTCCGGGGAGCTGTTTTTT.